This T cell receptor beta chain appears in the sequencing data of a study of T-cell memory formation after mild COVID-19. TCRdb ran MiXCR on the 5' RACE reads and lists one entry per CDR3 protein. The repertoire holds about 270,000 distinct CDR3 sequences, with over 15% as singletons. This clonotype was detected ten times or more. The antigen remains unidentified. Study-wide results and limits: Clones that got smaller from day 15 to 85 had even CD4/CD8, while clones growing later tipped toward CD4+. The pre-infection memory compartment contained some responding clones, suggesting cross-reactive memory joined.

This receptor was identified in a man in his late teens or twenties who had mild COVID-19 (a few samples of this study predate the infection). Cell type and time point are not known. Specimen: PBMCs or a T cell subset sorted from them (not recorded which).

CDR3 amino acids: CASSFGAGWDNEQFF. CDR3 sequence (DNA): TGTGCCAGCAGCTTCGGGGCAGGGTGGGACAATGAGCAGTTCTTC. The chain employs TRBV7-6 and TRBJ2-1; D is tentatively TRBD1 or TRBD2 (5 bases each). The ends were cut back, 3 bases at V and 5 bases at J, with 14 bases in the middle. Germline assignment: CDR1 SGHVS and CDR2 FNYEAQ. The CDR3 has 15 amino acids. Full variable domain (remainder filled in from reference TRBV7-6 and TRBJ2-1): GAGVSQSPRYKVTKRGQDVALRCDPISGHVSLYWYRQALGQGPEFLTYFNYEAQQDKSGLPNDRFSAERPEGSISTLTIQRTEQRDSAMYRCASSFGAGWDNEQFFGPGTRLTVL.